Each of the 23 T cell receptor beta chains below was sequenced from the same sample in a study of T cell repertoires in cytomegalovirus infection. Via MiXCR, TCRdb re-called the reads, giving one row per CDR3 protein. The table records about 310,000 distinct CDR3 sequences, more than 20% of them present only once. No antigen has been identified for these receptors. The sequenced sample was cultured PBMCs, obtained from culture after CMV antigen stimulation. The source of these receptors is a human donor in good health (CMV status not recorded). Some clones in this sample may be carry-over from other donors' samples.

This clonotype was counted between two and nine times. The chain carries TRBV11-3 and TRBJ1-1; tentatively, D is TRBD1 (5 bases). CDR3 size: 13 residues. Germline loops: CDR1 SGHNT, CDR2 YENEEA. With 7 bases removed from V and 5 bases from J, the gap between germline ends came to 14 bases. The CDR3 bases are TGTGCCAGCACCACCGGGGGGTGGACTGAAGCTTTCTTT. Its translation is CASTTGGWTEAFF.

This clonotype was picked up many times. The chain joins TRBV7-2 to TRBJ2-2; no firm D call. This CDR3 region has 14 residues. V gave up 3 bases and J gave up 5 bases, with 10 bases separating them. CDR1 is SGHTA and CDR2 is FQGNSA in the germline V gene. The CDR3 nucleotides read TGTGCCAGCAGCTTTGGCGGTACGACCGGGGAGCTGTTTTTT. Translated: CASSFGGTTGELFF. The full variable domain, completed using reference TRBV7-2 and TRBJ2-2, is GAGVSQSPSNKVTEKGKDVELRCDPISGHTALYWYRQSLGQGLEFLIYFQGNSAPDKSGLPSDRFSAERTGGSVSTLTIQRTQQEDSAVYLCASSFGGTTGELFFGEGSRLTVL.

The chain is built from TRBV10-3 and TRBJ2-2, with no clear D. The CDR3 consists of 14 residues. V was trimmed by 4 bases and J by 5 bases, leaving 11 bases between them. Per germline, CDR1 ENHRY and CDR2 SYGVKD. The CDR3 spells CAISGLLETGELFF. CDR3 nucleotide sequence: TGTGCCATCAGTGGGCTTCTAGAAACCGGGGAGCTGTTTTTT.

The V gene is TRBV20-1, the J gene TRBJ2-7; 9 bases match TRBD2. Germline V gives CDR1 DFQATT, CDR2 SNEGSKA (reference sequence). This CDR3 has 15 residues. J was trimmed by 2 bases and V by 1 base; bases with no gene match: 6. This chain's CDR3 is CSARAVSGSAYEQYF. CDR3 DNA: TGCAGTGCTAGAGCCGTTAGCGGGAGCGCCTACGAGCAGTACTTC.

Many counts were recorded for this clonotype. The chain employs TRBV7-2 and TRBJ1-1, with TRBD1 as a possible D gene (5 bases). The CDR3 sequence is 13 residues long. Trimming took off 2 bases at V and 4 bases at J, with 8 bases between the two ends. Germline V gene data show CDR1 as SGHTA and CDR2 as FQGNSA. The CDR3 nucleotides are TGTGCCAGCAGCTTATTTCAGGGCACTGAAGCTTTCTTT. Amino acid sequence: CASSLFQGTEAFF.

A few counts support this clonotype. The chain couples TRBV2 to TRBJ1-1; 7 bases map to TRBD1. The V segment lost 6 bases and the J segment 10 bases; nucleotides outside the gene matches: 8. CDR3 length equals 12 residues. Germline values: CDR1 SNHLY, CDR2 FYNNEI. The CDR3 region is CASRYTGTAAFF. The CDR3 nucleotides are TGTGCCAGCAGATATACAGGGACAGCAGCTTTCTTT.

This chain connects TRBV6-6 to TRBJ2-1; 8 bases match TRBD2. Looked up from germline, CDR1 is MNHNY and CDR2 is SVGAGI (reference sequence). After removal of 5 bases from V and 6 bases from J, the junction contained 9 bases not matched to a gene. The CDR3 loop spans 15 amino acids. CDR3 sequence: CASSRGTSGSNEQFF. DNA for the CDR3: TGTGCCAGCAGTAGGGGAACTAGCGGTAGCAATGAGCAGTTCTTC.

This chain links TRBV3-1 with TRBJ1-1; D not certain. With 0 bases removed from V and 4 bases from J, the gap between germline ends came to 6 bases. The CDR3 runs to 13 residues. CDR1 and CDR2 from the germline V gene are LGHDT and YNNKEL (reference sequence). The CDR3 DNA reads TGTGCCAGCAGCCAAGACAGTCCCACTGAAGCTTTCTTT. Translation: CASSQDSPTEAFF. The full variable domain, its missing parts supplied by reference TRBV3-1 and TRBJ1-1, is DTAVSQTPKYLVTQMGNDKSIKCEQNLGHDTMYWYKQDSKKFLKIMFSYNNKELIINETVPNRFSPKSPDKAHLNLHINSLELGDSAVYFCASSQDSPTEAFFGQGTRLTVV.

The sample holds a few counts of this clonotype. The J gene is TRBJ2-7, the V gene TRBV5-1, with D uncertain. Trimming removed 5 bases from V and 3 bases from J, with 18 bases in between. The CDR3 is made up of 15 amino acids. Germline V gives CDR1 SGHRS, CDR2 YFSETQ. CDR3 amino acids: CASREGRALSYEQYF. The CDR3, as DNA: TGCGCCAGCAGAGAAGGCCGGGCCCTAAGCTACGAGCAGTACTTC.

The chain uses TRBV7-9 and TRBJ2-1, with 11 nucleotides matching TRBD2. CDR1 SEHNR and CDR2 FQNEAQ come from the germline V gene (reference sequence). This CDR3 is built from 16 residues. V lost 6 bases to trimming and J lost 8 bases; unmatched junction nucleotides: 12. CDR3 sequence (DNA): TGTGCCAGCAGACTCCCACTAGCGGGAGCTGAGGATGAGCAGTTCTTC. It codes for CASRLPLAGAEDEQFF. Using reference TRBV7-9 and TRBJ2-1 for the parts outside the CDR3, the full variable domain is DTGVSQNPRHKITKRGQNVTFRCDPISEHNRLYWYRQTLGQGPEFLTYFQNEAQLEKSRLLSDRFSAERPKGSFSTLEIQRTEQGDSAMYLCASRLPLAGAEDEQFFGPGTRLTVL.

This clonotype was observed many times. The V and J genes are TRBV7-2 and TRBJ1-6; D gene unclear. Germline-derived CDR1 and CDR2 are SGHTA and FQGNSA. CDR3 size: 13 residues. V was trimmed by 9 bases and J by 5 bases, leaving 11 bases between them. The CDR3 loop is CASALGNNSPLHF. The CDR3 coding sequence is TGTGCCAGTGCATTAGGAAATAATTCACCCCTCCACTTT.

The gene calls are TRBV2 and TRBJ2-1; possibly TRBD1 or TRBD2 for D (7 bases each). V was pared by 6 bases and J by 4 bases, with 34 bases between. Germline CDR1 reads SNHLY; CDR2 reads FYNNEI. CDR3 length: 21 amino acids. The CDR3 loop is CASSARDSTKAGKPPYNEQFF. CDR3 DNA sequence: TGTGCCAGCAGCGCGAGGGACAGTACGAAAGCGGGAAAACCCCCATACAATGAGCAGTTCTTC.

The rearrangement links TRBV19 to TRBJ2-7; 9 nucleotides align to TRBD1. Germline-derived CDR1 and CDR2 are LNHDA and SQIVND (reference sequence). The CDR3 length is 13 residues. Losses at the gene ends were 5 bases for V and 3 bases for J; bases not matched to a gene: 2. Here the CDR3 reads CASSAGQGYEQYF. In DNA form, the CDR3 reads TGTGCCAGTAGTGCGGGACAGGGCTACGAGCAGTACTTC.

The chain couples TRBV7-9 to TRBJ1-5, with unresolved D. This CDR3 is 13 amino acids long. CDR1 and CDR2 from the germline V gene are SEHNR and FQNEAQ (reference sequence). Trimming shortened V by 3 bases and J by 5 bases, and 8 bases separated the two germline ends. Here the CDR3 reads CASSLWEDQPQHF. Here the CDR3 DNA reads TGTGCCAGCAGCTTGTGGGAGGATCAGCCCCAGCATTTT.

This clonotype was counted only a few times. The rearrangement joins TRBV12-5 to TRBJ1-2; 11 nucleotides match TRBD1. This CDR3 has 16 amino acids. V shed 4 bases, J shed 6 bases, and the junction held 10 bases outside the gene matches. Germline CDR1 and CDR2: LGHNT and FRNRAP. The CDR3 sequence: CASGSPADRGPDGYTF. In DNA, the CDR3 is TGTGCTAGTGGTTCCCCGGCGGACAGGGGGCCCGATGGCTACACCTTC.

This clonotype was seen a handful of times. The chain couples TRBV15 to TRBJ2-1; TRBD2 might be the D (5 bases). This CDR3 comprises 16 residues. Germline V lookup: CDR1 LNHNV, CDR2 YYDKDF (reference sequence). V was clipped by 0 bases and J by 8 bases, with 17 bases between them. The CDR3 spells CATSRELVVLGDEQFF. CDR3 bases: TGTGCCACCAGCAGAGAACTAGTTGTCCTCGGAGATGAGCAGTTCTTC.

This clonotype was counted a few times. V gene TRBV30 combines with J gene TRBJ1-1; D not certain. From germline, CDR1 is GTSNPN and CDR2 SVGIG (reference sequence). This CDR3 is 14 amino acids long. The V end was cut by 1 base, the J end by 1 base, with 10 bases between. CDR3 coding DNA: TGTGCCTGGAGTGACGGACGGAAGAACACTGAAGCTTTCTTT. Protein: CAWSDGRKNTEAFF.

The chain couples TRBV12-3 or TRBV12-4 to TRBJ2-5; D is unresolved. V was pared by 6 bases and J by 5 bases, with 7 bases between. The CDR3 is 11 residues long. CDR3 in DNA: TGTGCCAGCAGCCCCGCGGAGACCCAGTACTTC. Encoded protein: CASSPAETQYF.

The rearrangement uses TRBV6-6 and TRBJ1-1; D is uncertain. Germline values: CDR1 MNHNY, CDR2 SVGAGI (reference sequence). V lost 8 bases to trimming and J lost 6 bases, with 22 bases between them. This CDR3 comprises 15 residues. The CDR3 spells CASAFMLKKTAEAFF. The CDR3, as DNA: TGTGCCAGCGCGTTTATGCTTAAAAAGACGGCTGAAGCTTTCTTT.

The chain recombines TRBV15 with TRBJ1-4; no reliable D call. The CDR3 runs 16 residues. CDR1 and CDR2 from the germline V gene are LNHNV and YYDKDF (reference sequence). V was trimmed by 0 bases and J by 5 bases, leaving 13 bases between them. The CDR3 nucleotides are TGTGCCACCAGCAGAGATAAGTCTAGCAGGAATGAAAAACTGTTTTTT. This codes for CATSRDKSSRNEKLFF.

J is TRBJ1-5 and V is TRBV7-9; 9 bases align to TRBD1. The CDR3 sequence is 15 residues long. Germline CDR1 and CDR2: SEHNR and FQNEAQ (reference sequence). Trimming at V came to 5 bases and at J to 5 bases, leaving 7 bases not matched to a gene. CDR3 bases: TGTGCCAGCAGCAAATCGGGACAGGGAGATCAGCCCCAGCATTTT. Translating gives CASSKSGQGDQPQHF.

This clonotype was counted a few times. This sequence joins TRBV20-1 and TRBJ2-1, with D perhaps matching TRBD2 (6 bases). This CDR3 is built from 17 residues. V lost 6 bases and J 6 bases, leaving 27 bases between the germline ends. Germline CDR1 DFQATT, CDR2 SNEGSKA (reference sequence). CDR3 protein: CSAPGRGRNYPTNEQFF. The CDR3 bases are TGCAGTGCCCCGGGTCGGGGGAGAAACTATCCAACCAATGAGCAGTTCTTC.

This clonotype was observed many times. The J gene is TRBJ2-3, the V gene TRBV7-2; 7 bases agree with TRBD2. Germline V gene data show CDR1 as SGHTA and CDR2 as FQGNSA. The CDR3 totals 13 residues. After removal of 3 bases from V and 6 bases from J, the junction contained 3 bases not matched to a gene. CDR3 amino acids: CASSFLAEDTQYF. In DNA, the CDR3 is TGTGCCAGCAGCTTTCTAGCGGAGGATACGCAGTATTTT.